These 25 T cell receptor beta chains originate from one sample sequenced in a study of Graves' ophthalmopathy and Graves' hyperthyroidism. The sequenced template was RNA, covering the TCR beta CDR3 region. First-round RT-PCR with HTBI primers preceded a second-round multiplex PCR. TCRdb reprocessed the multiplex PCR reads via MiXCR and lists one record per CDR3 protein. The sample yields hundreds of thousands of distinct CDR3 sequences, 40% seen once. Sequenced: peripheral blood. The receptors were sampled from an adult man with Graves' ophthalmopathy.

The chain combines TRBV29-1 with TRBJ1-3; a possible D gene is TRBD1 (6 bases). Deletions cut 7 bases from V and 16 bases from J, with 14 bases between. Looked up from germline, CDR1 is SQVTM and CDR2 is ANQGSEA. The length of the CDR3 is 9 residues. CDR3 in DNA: TGCAGCGGTGACAGGATACGTTATTTT. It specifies CSGDRIRYF.

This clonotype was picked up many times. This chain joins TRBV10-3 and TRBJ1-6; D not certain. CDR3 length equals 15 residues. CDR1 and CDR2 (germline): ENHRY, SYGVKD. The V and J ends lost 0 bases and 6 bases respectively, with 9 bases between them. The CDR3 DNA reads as TGTGCCATCAGTGAGTCGGATGGTGCTAATTCACCCCTCCACTTT. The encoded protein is CAISESDGANSPLHF.

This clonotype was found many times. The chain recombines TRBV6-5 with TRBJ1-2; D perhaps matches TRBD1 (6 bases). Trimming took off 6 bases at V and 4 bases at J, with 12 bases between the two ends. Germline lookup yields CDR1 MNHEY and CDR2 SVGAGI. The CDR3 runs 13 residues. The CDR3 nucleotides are TGTGCCAGCAGCCCAACGACAGGCTATGGCTACACCTTC. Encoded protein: CASSPTTGYGYTF.

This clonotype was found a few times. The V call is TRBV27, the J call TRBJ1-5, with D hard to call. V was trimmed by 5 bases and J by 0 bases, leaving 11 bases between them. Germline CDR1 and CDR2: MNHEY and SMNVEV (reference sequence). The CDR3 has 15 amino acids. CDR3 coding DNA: TGTGCCAGCAGTACCGCCGTCGATAGCAATCAGCCCCAGCATTTT. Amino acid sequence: CASSTAVDSNQPQHF.

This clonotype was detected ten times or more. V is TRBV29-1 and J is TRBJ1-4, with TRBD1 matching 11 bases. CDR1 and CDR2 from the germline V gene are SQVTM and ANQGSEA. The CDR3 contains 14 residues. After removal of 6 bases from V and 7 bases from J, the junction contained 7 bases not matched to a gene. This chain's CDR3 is CSVETGTGGEKLFF. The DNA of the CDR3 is TGCAGCGTAGAAACCGGGACAGGGGGTGAAAAACTGTTTTTT.

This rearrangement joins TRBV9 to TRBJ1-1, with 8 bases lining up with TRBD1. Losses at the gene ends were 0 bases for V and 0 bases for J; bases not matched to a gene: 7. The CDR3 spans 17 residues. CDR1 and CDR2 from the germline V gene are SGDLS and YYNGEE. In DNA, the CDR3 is TGTGCCAGCAGCGTAGGGACAGGGCTGGCGATGAACACTGAAGCTTTCTTT. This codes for CASSVGTGLAMNTEAFF.

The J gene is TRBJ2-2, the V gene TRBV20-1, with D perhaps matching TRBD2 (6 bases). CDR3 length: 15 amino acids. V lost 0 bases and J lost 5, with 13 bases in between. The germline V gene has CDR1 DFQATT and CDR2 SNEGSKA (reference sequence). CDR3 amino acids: CSARDTGAGTGELFF. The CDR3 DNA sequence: TGCAGTGCTAGAGATACGGGAGCGGGTACCGGGGAGCTGTTTTTT.

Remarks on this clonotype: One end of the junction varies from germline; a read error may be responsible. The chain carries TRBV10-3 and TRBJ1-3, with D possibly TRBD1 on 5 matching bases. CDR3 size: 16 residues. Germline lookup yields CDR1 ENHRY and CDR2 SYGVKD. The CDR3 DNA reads TGTGCCAGCAGTCTAAAAGGCAGGGTCACGGGAAACACCATATATTTT. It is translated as CASSLKGRVTGNTIYF.

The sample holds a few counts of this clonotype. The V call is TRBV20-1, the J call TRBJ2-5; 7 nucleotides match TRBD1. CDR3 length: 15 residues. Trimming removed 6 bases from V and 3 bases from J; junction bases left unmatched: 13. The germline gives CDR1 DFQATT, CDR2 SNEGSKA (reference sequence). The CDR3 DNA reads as TGCAGTGCGCAGGGACAGTCGAACGCAAAAGAGACCCAGTACTTC. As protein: CSAQGQSNAKETQYF.

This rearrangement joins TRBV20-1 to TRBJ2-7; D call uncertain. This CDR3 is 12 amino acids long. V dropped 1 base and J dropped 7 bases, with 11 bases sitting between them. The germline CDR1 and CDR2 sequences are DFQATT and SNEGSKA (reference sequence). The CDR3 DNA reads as TGCAGTGCTAGAGCAAGGACGGGTGAGCAGTACTTC. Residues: CSARARTGEQYF.

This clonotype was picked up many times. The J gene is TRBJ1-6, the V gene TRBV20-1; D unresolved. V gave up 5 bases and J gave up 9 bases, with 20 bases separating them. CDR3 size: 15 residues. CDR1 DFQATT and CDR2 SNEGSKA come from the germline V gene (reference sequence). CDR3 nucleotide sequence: TGCAGTGCTCCCTCCCAAGGAGGTATTGGTTCACCCCTCCACTTT. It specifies CSAPSQGGIGSPLHF.

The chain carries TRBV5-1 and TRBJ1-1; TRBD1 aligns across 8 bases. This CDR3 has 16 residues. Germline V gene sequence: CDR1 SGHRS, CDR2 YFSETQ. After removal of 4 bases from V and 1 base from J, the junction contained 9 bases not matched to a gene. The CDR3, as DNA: TGCGCCAGCAGCCCCCCGGGACAGGTGGGGAACACTGAAGCTTTCTTT. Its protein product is CASSPPGQVGNTEAFF. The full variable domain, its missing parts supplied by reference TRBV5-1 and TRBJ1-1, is KAGVTQTPRYLIKTRGQQVTLSCSPISGHRSVSWYQQTPGQGLQFLFEYFSETQRNKGNFPGRFSGRQFSNSRSEMNVSTLELGDSALYLCASSPPGQVGNTEAFFGQGTRLTVV.

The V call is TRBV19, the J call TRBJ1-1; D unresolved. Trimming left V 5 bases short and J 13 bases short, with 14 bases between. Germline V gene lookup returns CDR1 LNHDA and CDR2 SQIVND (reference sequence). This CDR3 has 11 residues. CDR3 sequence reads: CASSPNSGVFF. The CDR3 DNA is TGTGCCAGTAGTCCGAACTCTGGGGTTTTCTTT.

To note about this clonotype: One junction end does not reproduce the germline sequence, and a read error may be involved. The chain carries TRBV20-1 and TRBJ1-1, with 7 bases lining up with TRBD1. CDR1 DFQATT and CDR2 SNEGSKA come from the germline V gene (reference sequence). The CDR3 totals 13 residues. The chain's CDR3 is CSARDRVGGTALF. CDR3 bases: TGCAGTGCTAGAGATCGAGTCGGGGGGACAGCTCTCTTT.

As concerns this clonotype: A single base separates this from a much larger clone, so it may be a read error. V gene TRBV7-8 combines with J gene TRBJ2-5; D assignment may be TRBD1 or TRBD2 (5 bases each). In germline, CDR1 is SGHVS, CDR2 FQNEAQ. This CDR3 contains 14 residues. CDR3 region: CASSTGPLQGTQYF. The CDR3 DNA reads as TGTGCCAGCAGCACGGGACCGCTCCAAGGGACCCAGTACTTC.

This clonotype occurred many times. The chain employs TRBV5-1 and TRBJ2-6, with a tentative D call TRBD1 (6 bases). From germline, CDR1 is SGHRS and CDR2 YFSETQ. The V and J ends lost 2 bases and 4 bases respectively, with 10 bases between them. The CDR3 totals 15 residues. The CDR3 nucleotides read TGCGCCAGCAGCTTAACACAGGGAGGGGCCAACGTCCTGACTTTC. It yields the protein CASSLTQGGANVLTF.

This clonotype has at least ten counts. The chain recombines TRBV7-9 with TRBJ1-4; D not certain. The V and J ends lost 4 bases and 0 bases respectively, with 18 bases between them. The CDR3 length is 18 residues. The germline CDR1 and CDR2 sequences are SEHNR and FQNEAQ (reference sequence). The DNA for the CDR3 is TGTGCCAGCAGCTCCGATCAAGGGCAGGTTGCAACTAATGAAAAACTGTTTTTT. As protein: CASSSDQGQVATNEKLFF.

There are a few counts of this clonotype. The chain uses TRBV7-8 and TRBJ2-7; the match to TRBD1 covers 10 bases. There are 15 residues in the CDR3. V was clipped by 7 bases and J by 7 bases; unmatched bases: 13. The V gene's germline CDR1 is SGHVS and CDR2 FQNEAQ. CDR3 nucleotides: TGTGCCAGCACCTTGACAGGGGGCCCCGTCGAGGAGCAGTACTTC. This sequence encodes CASTLTGGPVEEQYF.

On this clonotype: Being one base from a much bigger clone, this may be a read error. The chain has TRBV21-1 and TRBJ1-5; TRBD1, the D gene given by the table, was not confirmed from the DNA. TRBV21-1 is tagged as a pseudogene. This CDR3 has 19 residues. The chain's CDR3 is CASSNPRDKGMYSNQPQHF. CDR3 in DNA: TGTGCCAGCAGCAACCCCCGGGACAAGGGGATGTATAGCAATCAGCCCCAGCATTTT.

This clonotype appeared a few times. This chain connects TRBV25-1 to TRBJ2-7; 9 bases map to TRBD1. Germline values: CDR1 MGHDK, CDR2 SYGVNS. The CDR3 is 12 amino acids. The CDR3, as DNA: TGTGCTAGCGGACAGGGGATATACGAGCAGTACTTC. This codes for CASGQGIYEQYF.

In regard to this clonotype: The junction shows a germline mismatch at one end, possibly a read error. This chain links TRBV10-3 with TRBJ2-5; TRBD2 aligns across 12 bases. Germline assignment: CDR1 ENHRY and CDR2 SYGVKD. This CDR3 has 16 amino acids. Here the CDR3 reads CASSLSLAGGRETQYF. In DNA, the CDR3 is TGTGCCAGCAGTTTATCCCTAGCGGGGGGGCGGGAGACCCAGTACTTC.

The CDR3 spells CASSQFRGPTDTQYF. In DNA, the CDR3 is TGTGCCAGCAGCCAGTTCAGGGGGCCTACAGATACGCAGTATTTT. This chain joins TRBV11-1 and TRBJ2-3; 8 bases are a match to TRBD1. This CDR3 spans 15 amino acids. Germline assignment: CDR1 SGHAT and CDR2 FQDESV (reference sequence). Trimming cost V 5 bases and J 3 bases; bases outside gene matches: 7.

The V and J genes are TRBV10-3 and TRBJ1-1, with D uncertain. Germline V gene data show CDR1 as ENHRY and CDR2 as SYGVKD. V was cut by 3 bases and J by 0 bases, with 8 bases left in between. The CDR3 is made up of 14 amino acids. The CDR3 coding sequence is TGTGCCATCAGTGAAAGCATGATGAACACTGAAGCTTTCTTT. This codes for CAISESMMNTEAFF.

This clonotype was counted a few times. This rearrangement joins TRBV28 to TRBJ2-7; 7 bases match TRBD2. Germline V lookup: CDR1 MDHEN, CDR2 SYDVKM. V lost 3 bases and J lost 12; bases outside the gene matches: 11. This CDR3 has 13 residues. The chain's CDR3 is CASSFQREARGYF. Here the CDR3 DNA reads TGTGCCAGCAGTTTCCAGCGGGAAGCCCGGGGGTACTTC. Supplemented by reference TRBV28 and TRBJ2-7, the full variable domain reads DVKVTQSSRYLVKRTGEKVFLECVQDMDHENMFWYRQDPGLGLRLIYFSYDVKMKEKGDIPEGYSVSREKKERFSLILESASTNQTSMYLCASSFQREARGYFGPGTRLTVT.

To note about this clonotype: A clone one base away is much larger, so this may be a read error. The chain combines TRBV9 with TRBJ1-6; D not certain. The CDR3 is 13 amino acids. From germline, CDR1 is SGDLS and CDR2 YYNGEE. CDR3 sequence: CASKSAYSSPLHF. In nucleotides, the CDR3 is TGTGCCAGCAAATCGGCCTATAGTTCACCCCTCCACTTT.